This T cell receptor (beta chain) appears in the sequencing data of a study of blood T cell repertoires in COVID-19. Background on the study: Sites in the United States, Italy and Spain provided acute and convalescent COVID-19 samples. The cDNA or gDNA used as material had been derived from T cells, B-cell-depleted T cells, or PBMCs.

V shed 5 bases, J shed 3 bases, and the junction held 12 bases outside the gene matches. The CDR3 runs 17 residues. Germline CDR1 and CDR2: KGHDR and SFDVKD. Clones were sequenced by immunoSEQ multiplex PCR, and TCRdb holds only the in-frame ones, with some missing. Of roughly 460,000 clones listed, approximately 90% are singletons. The source is a man aged 18 to 35 with COVID-19, enrolled during active disease. The genes are TRBV24-1 and TRBJ2-7; TRBD2 aligns across 10 bases. The sample was peripheral blood. For the CDR3, the DNA is TGTGCCACCAGTGTTGCTAGCGGGAGAGGGGGATACTACGAGCAGTACTTC. Protein: CATSVASGRGGYYEQYF.